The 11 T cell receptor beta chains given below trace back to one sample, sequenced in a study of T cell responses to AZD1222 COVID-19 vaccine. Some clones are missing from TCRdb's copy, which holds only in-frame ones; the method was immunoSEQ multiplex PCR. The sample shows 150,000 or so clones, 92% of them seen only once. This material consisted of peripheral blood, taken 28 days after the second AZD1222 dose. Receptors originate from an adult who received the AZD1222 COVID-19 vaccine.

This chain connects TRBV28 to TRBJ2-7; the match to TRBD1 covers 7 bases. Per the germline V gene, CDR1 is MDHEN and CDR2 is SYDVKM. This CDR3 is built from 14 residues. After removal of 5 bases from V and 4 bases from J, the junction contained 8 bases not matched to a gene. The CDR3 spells CASSGTDRSYEQYF. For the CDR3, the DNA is TGTGCCAGCAGTGGGACAGACCGATCTTACGAGCAGTACTTC.

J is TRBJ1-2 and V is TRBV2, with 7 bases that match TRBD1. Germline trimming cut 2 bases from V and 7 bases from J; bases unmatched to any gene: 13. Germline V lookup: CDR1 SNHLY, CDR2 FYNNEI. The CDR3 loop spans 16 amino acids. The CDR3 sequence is CASSERGRGQGGGYTF. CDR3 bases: TGTGCCAGCAGTGAAAGGGGGCGTGGGCAGGGAGGTGGCTACACCTTC. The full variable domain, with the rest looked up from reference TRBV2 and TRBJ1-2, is EPEVTQTPSHQVTQMGQEVILRCVPISNHLYFYWYRQILGQKVEFLVSFYNNEISEKSEIFDDQFSVERPDGSNFTLKIRSTKLEDSAMYFCASSERGRGQGGGYTFGSGTRLTVV.

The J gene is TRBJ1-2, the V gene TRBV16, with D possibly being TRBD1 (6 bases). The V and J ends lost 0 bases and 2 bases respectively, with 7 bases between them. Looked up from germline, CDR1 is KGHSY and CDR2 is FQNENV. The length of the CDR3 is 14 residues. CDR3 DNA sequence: TGTGCCAGCAGCCAATCGGGGGCAAACTATGGCTACACCTTC. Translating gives CASSQSGANYGYTF.

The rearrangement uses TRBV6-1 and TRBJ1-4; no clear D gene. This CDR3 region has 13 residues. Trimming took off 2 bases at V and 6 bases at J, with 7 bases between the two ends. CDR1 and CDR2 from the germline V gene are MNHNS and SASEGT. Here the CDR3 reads CASSENLYEKLFF. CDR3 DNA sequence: TGTGCCAGCAGTGAAAACTTGTATGAAAAACTGTTTTTT.

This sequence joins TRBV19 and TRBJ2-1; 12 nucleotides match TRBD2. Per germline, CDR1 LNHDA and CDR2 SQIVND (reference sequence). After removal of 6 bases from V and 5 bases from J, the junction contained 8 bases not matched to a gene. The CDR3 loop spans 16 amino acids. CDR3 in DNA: TGTGCCAGTAGCGAGTGGACTAGCGGGAATCACAATGAGCAGTTCTTC. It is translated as CASSEWTSGNHNEQFF.

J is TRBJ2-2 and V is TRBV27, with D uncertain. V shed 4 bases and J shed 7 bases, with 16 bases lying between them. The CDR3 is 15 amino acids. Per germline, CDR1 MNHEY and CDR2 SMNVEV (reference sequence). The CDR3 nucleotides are TGTGCCAGCAGTTCTCAACAGAACTTTGACGGGGAGCTGTTTTTT. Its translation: CASSSQQNFDGELFF.

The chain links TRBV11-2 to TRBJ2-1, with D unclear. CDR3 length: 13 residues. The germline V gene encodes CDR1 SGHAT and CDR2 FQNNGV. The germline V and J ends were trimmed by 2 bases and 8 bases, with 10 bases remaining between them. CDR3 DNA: TGTGCCAGCAGCTTAAGGTTACACCATGAGCAGTTCTTC. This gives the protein CASSLRLHHEQFF.

The CDR3 loop reads CASSLIGNQPQHF. The CDR3 region has the DNA TGTGCCAGCAGCTTGATAGGGAATCAGCCCCAGCATTTT. This chain uses TRBV5-6 with TRBJ1-5; D is undetermined. Germline V gene lookup returns CDR1 SGHDT and CDR2 YYEEEE. The CDR3 covers 13 residues. Trimming stripped 1 base from V and 4 bases from J, with 6 bases between.

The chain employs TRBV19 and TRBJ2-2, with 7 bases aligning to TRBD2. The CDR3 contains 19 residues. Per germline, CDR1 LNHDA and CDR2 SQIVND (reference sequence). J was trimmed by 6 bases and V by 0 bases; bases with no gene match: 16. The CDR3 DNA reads TGTGCCAGTAGTATAGATCACGCGGGGATGGGCGGGAGAGCCGGGGAGCTGTTTTTT. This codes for CASSIDHAGMGGRAGELFF.

The CDR3 spells CASSLELNNYGYTF. For the CDR3, the DNA is TGTGCCAGCAGCTTGGAACTGAATAACTATGGCTACACCTTC. The genes are TRBV5-8 and TRBJ1-2; D gene ambiguous. V lost 0 bases, J lost 1 base, and 7 bases lay in between. There are 14 residues in the CDR3. CDR1 and CDR2 from the germline V gene are SGHTS and YDEGEE.

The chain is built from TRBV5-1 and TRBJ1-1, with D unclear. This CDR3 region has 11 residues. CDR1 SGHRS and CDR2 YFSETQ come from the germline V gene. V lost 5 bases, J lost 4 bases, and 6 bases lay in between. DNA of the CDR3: TGCGCCAGCAGGGTAGGCACTGAAGCTTTCTTT. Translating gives CASRVGTEAFF.